This T cell receptor (beta chain) came from a study of OX40 agonist ivuxolimab in advanced cancers. Overall study findings and caveats: Specificity for antigen went undetermined in the expanded peripheral T cells. Relative to CD4+, CD8+ T cells held more expanded clones on average. Normalized expansion of T-cell clones was also low for some nonresponders.

Profiled with immunoSEQ multiplex PCR; TCRdb holds only in-frame clones, not every one. The sample has roughly 98,000 clones, roughly 80% seen once; the top ten hold about 1.6%. On this clone itself: Its antigen remains unknown.

The sequences come from CD4+ or CD8+ T cells sorted from blood, collected in a trial of the OX40 agonist ivuxolimab. The source of this sequence is an adult with an advanced solid tumor such as melanoma, head and neck, liver or kidney cancer.

The CDR3 reads CASSQGDNSPLHF. The CDR3 nucleotides are TGCGCCAGCAGCCAGGGGGATAATTCACCCCTCCACTTT. The rearrangement links TRBV5-1 to TRBJ1-6, with 7 bases that match TRBD1. The CDR3 sequence is 13 residues long. V lost 4 bases, J lost 5 bases, and 0 bases stayed unmatched. Germline values: CDR1 SGHRS, CDR2 YFSETQ.